This entry is about one T cell receptor (beta chain). Measured with immunoSEQ multiplex PCR; TCRdb has only the in-frame clones, and not every one. Among 40,000 to 65,000 clones listed, around 78% were seen once. Trimming stripped 0 bases from V and 4 bases from J, with 13 bases between. Germline V CDR1 and CDR2: SGDLS, YYNGEE. This CDR3 region has 15 residues. The source of the sample is a study of blood T cell repertoires in COVID-19. This receptor was obtained from a human donor with active or convalescent COVID-19. The donor label of this sample is uncertain. This rearrangement joins TRBV9 to TRBJ1-2; no definite D call. Sequencing was performed on peripheral blood. CDR3 loop: CASSVVDAGVYGYTF. The CDR3 nucleotides read TGTGCCAGCAGCGTAGTTGATGCAGGTGTCTATGGCTACACCTTC.